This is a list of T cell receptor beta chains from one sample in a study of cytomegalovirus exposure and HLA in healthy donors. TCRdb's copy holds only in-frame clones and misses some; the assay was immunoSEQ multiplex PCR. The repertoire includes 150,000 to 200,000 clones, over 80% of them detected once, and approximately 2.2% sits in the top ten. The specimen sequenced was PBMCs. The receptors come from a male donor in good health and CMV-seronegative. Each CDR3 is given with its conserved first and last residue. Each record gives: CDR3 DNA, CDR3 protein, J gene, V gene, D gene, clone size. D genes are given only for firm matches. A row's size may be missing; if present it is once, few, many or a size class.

TGTGCCTGGAGAGGACAGACGTACACCGGGGAGCTGTTTTTT	CAWRGQTYTGELFF	TRBJ2-2	TRBV30	.	.
TGCGCCAGCCAGCCGGCCCAGGGGATAAACACTGAAGCTTTCTTT	CASQPAQGINTEAFF	TRBJ1-1	TRBV5-1	.	.
TGTGCCAGCAGTGCCCTTTGGGAAGGTGGGGGGACAGATACGCAGTATTTT	CASSALWEGGGTDTQYF	TRBJ2-3	TRBV25-1	.	.
TGTGCCAGCAGCCCCGCGCAGGCGAATCCCCCGATCACAACCTACGGGCAGTACTTC	CASSPAQANPPITTYGQYF	TRBJ2-7	TRBV7-9	.	.
TGTGCCAGTAGTATGGGACAGGTTAATGAAAAACTGTTTTTT	CASSMGQVNEKLFF	TRBJ1-4	TRBV19	TRBD1	.
TGTGCCAGCAGCTTAGTCGGAGGCGGGGAGACCCAGTACTTC	CASSLVGGGETQYF	TRBJ2-5	TRBV7-9	.	.
TGTGCTAGTGGGGGGGACAGTCGATCACAACGAGCAGGAGAAAAACTGTTTTTT	CASGGDSRSQRAGEKLFF	TRBJ1-4	TRBV12-5	TRBD1	.
TGTGCCAGCAGTTACTCGTGGACAGGGGGGCACACTGAAGCTTTCTTT	CASSYSWTGGHTEAFF	TRBJ1-1	TRBV6-5	TRBD1	few
TGTGCCAGCAGTTACAAGTACAAATCTAACTATGGCTACACCTTC	CASSYKYKSNYGYTF	TRBJ1-2	TRBV6-5	.	few
TGTGCCAGCAGCCTGACAGGGGTTGCCACCGGGGAGCTGTTTTTT	CASSLTGVATGELFF	TRBJ2-2	TRBV2	TRBD1	.
TGCGCCAGCAGCTTGGACAGGGGCACAGATACGCAGTATTTT	CASSLDRGTDTQYF	TRBJ2-3	TRBV5-1	.	.
TGTGCCACCAGGGCCCATGGCGGGGGGGATACAGATACGCAGTATTTT	CATRAHGGGDTDTQYF	TRBJ2-3	TRBV15	TRBD2	.
TGTGCCAGCACCGGACAGTGGAACACTGAAGCTTTCTTT	CASTGQWNTEAFF	TRBJ1-1	TRBV6-1	.	.
TGTGCCAGCAGCTTAAGTTTGGTTACCGCGGGTGGCTACACCTTC	CASSLSLVTAGGYTF	TRBJ1-2	TRBV11-2	.	.
TGCGCCAGCAGCCTCGACCCCCGTAGCGATATGGCCCTCCACTTT	CASSLDPRSDMALHF	TRBJ1-6	TRBV5-1	.	.
TGTGCCAGCAGCGAAACAGGGGAGCTGGGTGGAAACACCATATATTTT	CASSETGELGGNTIYF	TRBJ1-3	TRBV5-6	TRBD1	.
TGTGCCAGTAGTCAGCGGGCAGTCTCCTACGAGCAGTACTTC	CASSQRAVSYEQYF	TRBJ2-7	TRBV19	.	.
TGTGCCTGGAGTGTAGGGTTAGCGGGGGGGCAAGCCGGGGAGCTGTTTTTT	CAWSVGLAGGQAGELFF	TRBJ2-2	TRBV30	TRBD2	.
TGTGCCTTCAGCGGGGGAGGCGATGAGCAGTTCTTC	CAFSGGGDEQFF	TRBJ2-1	TRBV30	TRBD2	once
TGTGCCAGCAGCTCCCAGATCTGGGGCGCCAACGTCCTGACTTTC	CASSSQIWGANVLTF	TRBJ2-6	TRBV7-9	.	.
TGTGCCAGTAGTATGGCCAGATATAGCAATCAGCCCCAGCATTTT	CASSMARYSNQPQHF	TRBJ1-5	TRBV19	.	.
TGCGCCAGCAGCCAAGGGCACGGAGTTCGTAATGAAAAACTGTTTTTT	CASSQGHGVRNEKLFF	TRBJ1-4	TRBV4-1	.	.